The 20 T cell receptor beta chains below were found in one sample sequenced in a study of blood T cell repertoires in COVID-19. Profiled with immunoSEQ multiplex PCR; TCRdb holds only in-frame clones, not every one. In the table there are fewer than 110,000 clones, over 80% of which are singletons. The sample consisted of peripheral blood. These receptors were obtained from a man aged 50-60 years with active COVID-19.

The rearrangement uses TRBV2 and TRBJ2-1, with D unclear. The V and J ends lost 6 bases and 4 bases respectively, with 10 bases between them. The CDR3 spans 13 residues. Germline CDR1 and CDR2: SNHLY and FYNNEI. CDR3 sequence reads: CASRLTTYNEQFF. The CDR3 bases are TGTGCCAGCAGACTGACAACGTACAATGAGCAGTTCTTC.

Only a few counts were recorded for this clone. The rearrangement joins TRBV2 to TRBJ1-3; no definite D call. The CDR3 is 13 residues long. CDR1 is SNHLY, CDR2 FYNNEI, per germline. Trimming left V 3 bases short and J 3 bases short, with 6 bases between. CDR3 amino acids: CASSEGSGNTIYF. The CDR3 DNA reads as TGTGCCAGCAGTGAGGGCAGTGGAAACACCATATATTTT.

J is TRBJ2-3 and V is TRBV5-1; 7 bases are shared with TRBD1. Germline trimming cut 3 bases from V and 2 bases from J; bases unmatched to any gene: 6. This CDR3 contains 15 residues. The germline V gene encodes CDR1 SGHRS and CDR2 YFSETQ. CDR3 sequence: CASSSTGATTDTQYF. The CDR3, as DNA: TGCGCCAGCAGCTCCACAGGGGCGACCACAGATACGCAGTATTTT. Full variable domain (remainder filled in from reference TRBV5-1 and TRBJ2-3): KAGVTQTPRYLIKTRGQQVTLSCSPISGHRSVSWYQQTPGQGLQFLFEYFSETQRNKGNFPGRFSGRQFSNSRSEMNVSTLELGDSALYLCASSSTGATTDTQYFGPGTRLTVL.

V gene TRBV18 combines with J gene TRBJ2-3; no definite D call. CDR1 and CDR2 (germline): KGHSH, LQKENI. The CDR3 sequence is 15 residues long. Deletions cut 3 bases from V and 2 bases from J, with 12 bases between. The CDR3 protein is CASSPTVDPTDTQYF. The DNA of the CDR3 is TGTGCCAGCTCACCCACAGTAGATCCCACAGATACGCAGTATTTT.

The chain carries TRBV5-1 and TRBJ2-1; no clear D gene. The CDR3 spans 15 residues. Looked up from germline, CDR1 is SGHRS and CDR2 is YFSETQ. V dropped 0 bases and J dropped 7 bases, with 14 bases sitting between them. Here the CDR3 reads CASSLVVYGENEQFF. DNA of the CDR3: TGCGCCAGCAGCTTGGTAGTATACGGAGAAAATGAGCAGTTCTTC.

The rearrangement joins TRBV6-2 or TRBV6-3 to TRBJ1-6; TRBD1 aligns across 7 bases. The CDR3 consists of 17 residues. The germline V gene has CDR1 MNHEY and CDR2 SVGEGT. V dropped 2 bases and J dropped 7; count of bases not matched to a gene: 11. In DNA, the CDR3 is TGTGCCAGCAGTTACCCCCCCATGACAGGGCCGAATTCACCCCTCCACTTT. Residues: CASSYPPMTGPNSPLHF.

V usage is TRBV19 and J usage is TRBJ1-5; D perhaps matches TRBD1 (5 bases). This CDR3 comprises 17 residues. Looked up from germline, CDR1 is LNHDA and CDR2 is SQIVND (reference sequence). Trimming shortened V by 9 bases and J by 0 bases, and 21 bases separated the two germline ends. CDR3 DNA sequence: TGTGCCAGCAATCATTTTCTGACAGTCAATAGCAATCAGCCCCAGCATTTT. Protein: CASNHFLTVNSNQPQHF. Variable domain in full (rest from reference TRBV19 and TRBJ1-5): DGGITQSPKYLFRKEGQNVTLSCEQNLNHDAMYWYRQDPGQGLRLIYYSQIVNDFQKGDIAEGYSVSREKKESFPLTVTSAQKNPTAFYLCASNHFLTVNSNQPQHFGDGTRLSIL.

The chain couples TRBV5-1 to TRBJ2-7; D possibly corresponds to TRBD1 (5 bases). CDR1 SGHRS and CDR2 YFSETQ come from the germline V gene. The CDR3 length is 14 residues. The V end was cut by 2 bases, the J end by 0 bases, with 9 bases between. The CDR3 DNA sequence: TGCGCCAGCAGCTTTTTGACAGTCTCCTACGAGCAGTACTTC. Its translation is CASSFLTVSYEQYF.

The chain has TRBV19 and TRBJ2-7; the match to TRBD2 covers 7 bases. In germline, CDR1 is LNHDA, CDR2 SQIVND (reference sequence). The V gene end was trimmed by 5 bases and the J gene end by 0 bases; junction bases not matched to a gene: 10. The CDR3 loop spans 16 amino acids. The CDR3 coding sequence is TGTGCCAGTAGTTCCGAACGGACGGGGGGCTCCTACGAGCAGTACTTC. Its protein product is CASSSERTGGSYEQYF.

The rearrangement uses TRBV27 and TRBJ1-4, with D perhaps TRBD1 (6 bases). V lost 4 bases to trimming and J lost 0 bases, with 15 bases between them. Germline V lookup: CDR1 MNHEY, CDR2 SMNVEV (reference sequence). CDR3 size: 17 residues. DNA for the CDR3: TGTGCCAGCAGTTCCCAATTAGGGGGATCAACTAATGAAAAACTGTTTTTT. This gives the protein CASSSQLGGSTNEKLFF.

The chain has TRBV18 and TRBJ1-3; D gene unclear. This CDR3 is built from 16 residues. V lost 3 bases to trimming and J lost 2 bases, with 14 bases between them. Germline lookup yields CDR1 KGHSH and CDR2 LQKENI. The CDR3 here is CASSPNPTQAGNTIYF. The DNA for the CDR3 is TGTGCCAGCTCACCTAATCCAACTCAGGCTGGAAACACCATATATTTT.

The V and J genes are TRBV3-1 (or the pseudogene TRBV3-2) and TRBJ2-7; 9 positions match TRBD2. The CDR3 extends over 15 amino acids. CDR1 is LGHDT and CDR2 is YNNKEL in the germline V gene (reference sequence). With V trimmed by 4 bases and J by 4 bases, 8 bases remained unmatched. CDR3 residues: CASSPGREGPYEQYF. The DNA for the CDR3 is TGTGCCAGCAGCCCGGGGCGGGAGGGCCCGTACGAGCAGTACTTC.

The chain carries TRBV4-1 and TRBJ2-2, with TRBD1 as a possible D gene (6 bases). Germline V gene data show CDR1 as MGHRA and CDR2 as YSYEKL. The V end lost 1 base, the J end lost 4 bases, and 10 bases lay between the germline ends. The length of the CDR3 is 15 residues. The CDR3 DNA reads TGCGCCAGCAGCCAAGTAGGGGGTTCCACCGGGGAGCTGTTTTTT. It specifies CASSQVGGSTGELFF.

CDR3 loop: CASSIDFGGTEFIQYF. The CDR3 DNA sequence: TGTGCCAGTAGTATAGATTTCGGGGGTACAGAGTTCATTCAGTACTTC. This sequence joins TRBV19 and TRBJ2-4; tentatively, D is TRBD2 (6 bases). This CDR3 comprises 16 residues. Germline CDR1 is LNHDA and CDR2 is SQIVND (reference sequence). The germline V and J ends were trimmed by 0 bases and 9 bases, with 18 bases remaining between them.

The chain is built from TRBV19 and TRBJ2-7; D is perhaps TRBD1 (5 bases). This CDR3 has 12 amino acids. V was pared by 6 bases and J by 7 bases, with 13 bases between. Germline CDR1 LNHDA, CDR2 SQIVND (reference sequence). CDR3 DNA sequence: TGTGCCAGTAGCACGTCAGGGCGAGAGCAGTACTTC. Translation gives CASSTSGREQYF. The full variable domain, with the rest looked up from reference TRBV19 and TRBJ2-7, is DGGITQSPKYLFRKEGQNVTLSCEQNLNHDAMYWYRQDPGQGLRLIYYSQIVNDFQKGDIAEGYSVSREKKESFPLTVTSAQKNPTAFYLCASSTSGREQYFGPGTRLTVT.

The chain employs TRBV24-1 and TRBJ2-2; no reliable D call. The V end was cut by 5 bases, the J end by 7 bases, with 10 bases between. The length of the CDR3 is 13 residues. Per the germline V gene, CDR1 is KGHDR and CDR2 is SFDVKD. CDR3 sequence reads: CATSGIRSGELFF. CDR3 DNA sequence: TGTGCCACCAGTGGCATCCGGAGCGGGGAGCTGTTTTTT.

This clone is a singleton in its sample. V is TRBV19 and J is TRBJ2-1; D ambiguous. The CDR3 is 13 residues long. Germline V gene data show CDR1 as LNHDA and CDR2 as SQIVND (reference sequence). The V end was cut by 5 bases, the J end by 12 bases, with 17 bases between. The CDR3 bases are TGTGCCAGTAGTCTAGGCCCCGCAGTTGGGCAGTTCTTC. Its translation: CASSLGPAVGQFF.

The chain recombines TRBV28 with TRBJ1-5, with unresolved D. CDR1 and CDR2 from the germline V gene are MDHEN and SYDVKM. Trimming stripped 8 bases from V and 1 base from J, with 6 bases between. This CDR3 contains 12 residues. CDR3 nucleotide sequence: TGTGCCAGCGCCCAGAGCAATCAGCCCCAGCATTTT. This gives the protein CASAQSNQPQHF. Complete variable domain (other parts from reference TRBV28 and TRBJ1-5): DVKVTQSSRYLVKRTGEKVFLECVQDMDHENMFWYRQDPGLGLRLIYFSYDVKMKEKGDIPEGYSVSREKKERFSLILESASTNQTSMYLCASAQSNQPQHFGDGTRLSIL.

The CDR3 DNA follows: TGCAGTGCTAGTCCAGGGTCGGAGAGTTCACCCCTCCACTTT. Its translation: CSASPGSESSPLHF. The chain uses TRBV20-1 and TRBJ1-6, with a weak D call TRBD1 (5 bases). The germline gives CDR1 DFQATT, CDR2 SNEGSKA (reference sequence). CDR3 length equals 14 residues. V shed 3 bases and J shed 9 bases, with 15 bases lying between them.

This clone has just one count. J is TRBJ2-1 and V is TRBV2; 8 bases line up with TRBD1. Germline CDR1 reads SNHLY; CDR2 reads FYNNEI. Germline trimming cut 6 bases from V and 2 bases from J; bases unmatched to any gene: 6. The CDR3 has 15 residues. In DNA form, the CDR3 reads TGTGCCAGCAGGCTCTCAGGGGGCGCCTACAATGAGCAGTTCTTC. It codes for CASRLSGGAYNEQFF.